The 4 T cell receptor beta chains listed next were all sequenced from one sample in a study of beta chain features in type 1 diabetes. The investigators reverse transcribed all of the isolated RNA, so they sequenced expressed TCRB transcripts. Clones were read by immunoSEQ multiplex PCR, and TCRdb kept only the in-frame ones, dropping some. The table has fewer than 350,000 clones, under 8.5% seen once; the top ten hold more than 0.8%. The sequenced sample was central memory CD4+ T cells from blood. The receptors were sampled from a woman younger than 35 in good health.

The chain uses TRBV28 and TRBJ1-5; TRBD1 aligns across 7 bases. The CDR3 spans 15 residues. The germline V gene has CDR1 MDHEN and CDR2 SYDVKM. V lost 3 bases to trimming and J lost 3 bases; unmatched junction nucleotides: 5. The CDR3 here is CASSLPQGVNQPQHF. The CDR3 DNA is TGTGCCAGCAGTTTGCCCCAGGGGGTCAATCAGCCCCAGCATTTT.

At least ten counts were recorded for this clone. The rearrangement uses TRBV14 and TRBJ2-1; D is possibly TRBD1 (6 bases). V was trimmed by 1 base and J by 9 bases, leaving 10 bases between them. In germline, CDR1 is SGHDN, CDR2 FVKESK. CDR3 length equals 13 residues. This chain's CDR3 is CASSQVQGSEQFF. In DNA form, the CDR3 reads TGTGCCAGCAGCCAAGTGCAGGGGAGTGAGCAGTTCTTC.

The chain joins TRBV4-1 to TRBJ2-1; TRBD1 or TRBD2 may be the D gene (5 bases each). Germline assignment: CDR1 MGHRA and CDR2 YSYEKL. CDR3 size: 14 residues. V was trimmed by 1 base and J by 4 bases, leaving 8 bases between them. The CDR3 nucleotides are TGCGCCAGCAGCCAAGGGGACCAGTACAATGAGCAGTTCTTC. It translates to CASSQGDQYNEQFF.

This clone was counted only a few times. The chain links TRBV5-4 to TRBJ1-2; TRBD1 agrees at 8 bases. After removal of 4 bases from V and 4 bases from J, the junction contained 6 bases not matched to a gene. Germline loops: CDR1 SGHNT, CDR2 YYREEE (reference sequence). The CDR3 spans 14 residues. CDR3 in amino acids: CASSQDRVAYGYTF. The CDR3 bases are TGTGCCAGCAGCCAGGACAGGGTTGCCTATGGCTACACCTTC.